This T cell receptor (beta chain) was profiled in a study of cytomegalovirus exposure and HLA in healthy donors. The PCR was carried out with 60 Vbeta primers and 13 Jbeta primers. Using immunoSEQ multiplex PCR, the repertoire was profiled, and TCRdb retains in-frame clones only, with some absent. The data hold tens of thousands of clones, with 60% to 80% observed a single time. This clone came up a few times. The CDR3 has 16 residues. Trimming at V came to 4 bases and at J to 1 base, leaving 10 bases not matched to a gene. The V gene's germline CDR1 is SGDLS and CDR2 YYNGEE. The receptor was derived from a woman in her 50s in good health and CMV-seropositive. The V gene is TRBV9, the J gene TRBJ2-7; TRBD2 matches 8 bases. Sequencing was performed on PBMCs. CDR3 bases: TGTGCCAGCAGCCCAAAATTCAGCGGGAGTTCCTACGAGCAGTACTTC. Its translation is CASSPKFSGSSYEQYF.